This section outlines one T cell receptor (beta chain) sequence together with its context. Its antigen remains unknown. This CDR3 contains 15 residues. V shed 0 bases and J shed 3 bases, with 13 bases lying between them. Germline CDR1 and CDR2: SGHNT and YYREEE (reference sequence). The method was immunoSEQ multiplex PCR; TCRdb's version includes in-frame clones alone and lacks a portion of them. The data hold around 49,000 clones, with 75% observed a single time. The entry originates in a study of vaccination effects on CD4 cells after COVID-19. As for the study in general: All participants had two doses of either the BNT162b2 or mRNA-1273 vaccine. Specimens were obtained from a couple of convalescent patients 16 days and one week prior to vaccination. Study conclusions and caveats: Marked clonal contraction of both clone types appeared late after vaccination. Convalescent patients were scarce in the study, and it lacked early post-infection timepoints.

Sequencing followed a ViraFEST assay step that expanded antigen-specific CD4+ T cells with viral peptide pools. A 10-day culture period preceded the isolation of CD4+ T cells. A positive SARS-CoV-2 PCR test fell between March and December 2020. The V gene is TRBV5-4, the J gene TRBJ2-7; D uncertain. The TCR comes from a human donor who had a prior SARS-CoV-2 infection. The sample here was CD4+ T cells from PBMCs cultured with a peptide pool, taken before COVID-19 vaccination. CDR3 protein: CASSLGEHEVYEQYF. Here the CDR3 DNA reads TGTGCCAGCAGCTTGGGAGAACACGAAGTCTACGAGCAGTACTTC.